This T cell receptor beta chain is drawn from a study of OX40 agonist ivuxolimab in advanced cancers. As for the study in general: Ivuxolimab was delivered to patients intravenously every 2 weeks at doses spanning 0.01 to 10 mg/kg. Hepatocellular carcinoma, melanoma, renal cell or head and neck cancer affected the dose-escalation patients. Three individuals attained partial responses, comprising one hepatocellular carcinoma case and two cutaneous melanoma cases.

In the case of this clone: Its specificity is unknown.

V shed 3 bases and J shed 4 bases, with 13 bases lying between them. CDR1 is LNHDA and CDR2 is SQIVND in the germline V gene (reference sequence). This CDR3 comprises 14 residues. Notes on the study in general: The study found that CD8+ T cells averaged more expanded clones than CD4+.

Profiling relied on immunoSEQ multiplex PCR, and the TCRdb table lists in-frame clones only, not all of them. Of approximately 60,000 clones in the sample, around 85% were seen once. This receptor was identified in an adult with an advanced solid tumor such as melanoma, head and neck, liver or kidney cancer. Sequenced here: CD4+ or CD8+ T cells sorted from blood, sampled in a trial of the OX40 agonist ivuxolimab. The genes are TRBV19 and TRBJ2-7; possibly TRBD1 for D (6 bases). The CDR3 spells CASSMETGLYEQYF. In DNA form, the CDR3 reads TGTGCCAGTAGTATGGAGACAGGTTTATACGAGCAGTACTTC.